Listed below are T cell receptor beta chains from one sample, sequenced in a study of cytomegalovirus exposure and HLA in healthy donors. Produced via immunoSEQ multiplex PCR; TCRdb's table is partial and in-frame only. This sample has over 150,000 clones, with about three quarters found just once. The specimen was PBMCs. Every receptor here comes from a woman under 40 in good health and CMV-seropositive. CDR3s include the opening cysteine and the closing phenylalanine or tryptophan. A D gene is named only where the DNA matches it firmly. Where a row states a size, it is once, few, many or the class of an expanded clone; other rows omit it.

d_gene,j_gene,abundance,v_gene,CDR3nt,CDR3aa
.,TRBJ1-5,.,TRBV12-5,TGTGCTAGTGGTTTGGGGACAGTGGACAATCAGCCCCAGCATTTT,CASGLGTVDNQPQHF
TRBD1,TRBJ1-1,once,TRBV2,TGTGCCAGCAATTCGAACCAGGGGGGCGTCACTGAAGCTTTCTTT,CASNSNQGGVTEAFF
TRBD1,TRBJ2-7,.,TRBV6-1,TGTGCCAGCAGCCCAGGGACAGGGGTGACCTACGAGCAGTACTTC,CASSPGTGVTYEQYF
TRBD1,TRBJ2-3,.,TRBV10-3,TGTGCCATCAGTGAGTCGAAAGGGGGCGTAGGCACAGATACGCAGTATTTT,CAISESKGGVGTDTQYF
.,TRBJ2-1,.,TRBV5-1,TGCGCCAGCAGCTTGGACAGTGAGTCCTACAATGAGCAGTTCTTC,CASSLDSESYNEQFF
TRBD2,TRBJ2-1,.,TRBV5-1,TGCGCCAGCAGCTTGAGCTCGGGACTAGCGGGAGGCAATGAGCAGTTCTTC,CASSLSSGLAGGNEQFF
.,TRBJ1-5,.,TRBV7-9,TGTGCCAGCAGCTTAGAAATCGCGGGGGATCAGCCCCAGCATTTT,CASSLEIAGDQPQHF
.,TRBJ1-1,.,TRBV19,TGTGCCAGTACCACAGGGAGGGGCGTGAACACTGAAGCTTTCTTT,CASTTGRGVNTEAFF
TRBD2,TRBJ2-1,.,TRBV7-2,TGTGCCAGCAGCTTCGGCGGGAGGGCCAGGGTAGGGGAGCAGTTCTTC,CASSFGGRARVGEQFF
.,TRBJ2-1,.,TRBV4-3,TGCGCCAGCAGCCCGTGGACAGCGGACAATGAGCAGTTCTTC,CASSPWTADNEQFF